Each of the 32 T cell receptor beta chains below was sequenced from the same sample in a study of graft-versus-host responses after intestinal transplantation. TCRdb keeps only in-frame clones here, not all; method: immunoSEQ multiplex PCR. The sample holds 95,000 to 150,000 clones, about 95% seen once. For these TCRs, the target antigens are not known. Sequencing used unstimulated CD8+ T cells sorted from spleen or lymph node cells, obtained before intestinal transplant. The receptors derive from a human donor who received an intestinal transplant.

This chain links TRBV7-9 with TRBJ2-5; D gene unclear. The V end was cut by 6 bases, the J end by 1 base, with 12 bases between. The CDR3 sequence is 14 residues long. CDR1 SEHNR and CDR2 FQNEAQ come from the germline V gene (reference sequence). The CDR3 nucleotides read TGTGCCAGCAGGCACCCCGGCCTCCAAGAGACCCAGTACTTC. This codes for CASRHPGLQETQYF.

The rearrangement uses TRBV27 and TRBJ2-2; D tentatively reads TRBD1 or TRBD2 (5 bases each). This CDR3 has 16 residues. Trimming stripped 3 bases from V and 0 bases from J, with 11 bases between. Looked up from germline, CDR1 is MNHEY and CDR2 is SMNVEV (reference sequence). CDR3 DNA: TGTGCCAGCAGTTTGAGGAGAGGGGCGAACACCGGGGAGCTGTTTTTT. Amino acids: CASSLRRGANTGELFF.

V gene TRBV5-6 combines with J gene TRBJ2-1, with a possible D match to TRBD2 (6 bases). Germline V lookup: CDR1 SGHDT, CDR2 YYEEEE. V was cut by 4 bases and J by 7 bases, with 9 bases left in between. There are 12 residues in the CDR3. The CDR3 loop is CASSPSVNEQFF. The CDR3 region has the DNA TGTGCCAGCAGCCCTAGCGTGAATGAGCAGTTCTTC. Looking up the rest from reference TRBV5-6 and TRBJ2-1 gives the full variable domain: DAGVTQSPTHLIKTRGQQVTLRCSPKSGHDTVSWYQQALGQGPQFIFQYYEEEERQRGNFPDRFSGHQFPNYSSELNVNALLLGDSALYLCASSPSVNEQFFGPGTRLTVL.

The rearrangement uses TRBV28 and TRBJ2-7; D remains ambiguous. V was clipped by 3 bases and J by 5 bases, with 8 bases between them. Germline V CDR1 and CDR2: MDHEN, SYDVKM. The length of the CDR3 is 12 residues. The CDR3 region has the DNA TGTGCCAGCAGTTTTGAGACCCACGAGCAGTACTTC. Translating it yields CASSFETHEQYF.

V gene TRBV28 combines with J gene TRBJ2-1; D is unresolved. The CDR3 runs to 15 residues. Trimming removed 6 bases at V and 0 bases at J, with 12 bases between. Germline CDR1 and CDR2: MDHEN and SYDVKM. The CDR3 loop is CASRADASSYNEQFF. For the CDR3, the DNA is TGTGCCAGCAGGGCCGACGCGAGCTCCTACAATGAGCAGTTCTTC.

The rearrangement links TRBV5-6 to TRBJ2-5; 9 bases line up with TRBD1. Gene TRBJ2-7 matches the end of the DNA better, so the J call may be wrong. Germline V gene lookup returns CDR1 SGHDT and CDR2 YYEEEE. This CDR3 is 14 amino acids long. CDR3: CASTEGTGHYEQYF. For the CDR3, the DNA is TGTGCCAGCACCGAAGGGACAGGGCACTACGAGCAGTACTTC.

The chain combines TRBV5-1 with TRBJ2-1, with 13 bases identical to TRBD2. CDR1 and CDR2 from the germline V gene are SGHRS and YFSETQ. CDR3 length: 16 amino acids. The junction had 9 bases not matched to a gene; V was cut back by 3 bases and J by 9 bases. CDR3 nucleotides: TGCGCCAGCAGCTATAACGAAGGACTAGCGGGAGTTGAGCAGTTCTTC. Translation: CASSYNEGLAGVEQFF.

J is TRBJ1-1 and V is TRBV30, with D maybe TRBD1 (5 bases). The CDR3 is 16 residues long. V was pared by 2 bases and J by 1 base, with 17 bases between. The V gene's germline CDR1 is GTSNPN and CDR2 SVGIG (reference sequence). CDR3 sequence reads: CAWSYDLGRRNTEAFF. Written as DNA, the CDR3 is TGTGCCTGGAGTTATGATTTGGGACGTCGGAACACTGAAGCTTTCTTT.

The table lists this clone with a count of one. One junction end does not reproduce the germline sequence, and a read error may be involved. This chain joins TRBV6-5 and TRBJ2-7; TRBD1 aligns across 7 bases. The germline CDR1 and CDR2 sequences are MNHEY and SVGAGI. The CDR3 runs to 13 residues. The CDR3 region is CASSSKQGYGQYF. The DNA for the CDR3 is TGTGCCAGCAGTTCGAAACAGGGGTACGGGCAGTACTTC.

Only one count was recorded for this clone. CDR3 protein: CASSPAGRLVSHEQYF. The CDR3 DNA reads TGTGCCAGCAGTCCAGCAGGGAGGCTAGTTAGCCACGAGCAGTACTTC. The chain carries TRBV28 and TRBJ2-7; D might be TRBD2 (6 bases). The CDR3 length is 16 residues. Per germline, CDR1 MDHEN and CDR2 SYDVKM. V gave up 5 bases and J gave up 5 bases, with 22 bases separating them.

J is TRBJ2-7 and V is TRBV19; D possibly corresponds to TRBD2 (5 bases). The CDR3 has 13 residues. Between the trimmed V and J ends, which lost 2 bases and 5 bases, there was a span of 10 bases. CDR1 and CDR2 (germline): LNHDA, SQIVND (reference sequence). In DNA form, the CDR3 reads TGTGCCAGTAGTATATCTTCGGGGAACGAGCAGTACTTC. Translating it yields CASSISSGNEQYF.

This clone was detected only once. J is TRBJ2-1 and V is TRBV7-3; a possible D gene is TRBD2 (6 bases). The CDR3 length is 17 residues. Germline CDR1 and CDR2: SGHTA and FQGTGA. The V end lost 4 bases, the J end lost 3 bases, and 19 bases lay between the germline ends. DNA of the CDR3: TGTGCCAGCAGCTCCTCCCGGGCGGGGATTAACTACAATGAGCAGTTCTTC. Protein: CASSSSRAGINYNEQFF.

The V gene is TRBV18, the J gene TRBJ2-5, with D maybe TRBD2 (5 bases). V dropped 5 bases and J dropped 7 bases, with 26 bases sitting between them. The length of the CDR3 is 17 residues. Per germline, CDR1 KGHSH and CDR2 LQKENI. The DNA for the CDR3 is TGTGCCAGCTCATCTACGCCGGCGCAGGAGGCCTGGGGGACCCAGTACTTC. It encodes CASSSTPAQEAWGTQYF. The full variable domain, rest sourced from reference TRBV18 and TRBJ2-5, is NAGVMQNPRHLVRRRGQEARLRCSPMKGHSHVYWYRQLPEEGLKFMVYLQKENIIDESGMPKERFSAEFPKEGPSILRIQQVVRGDSAAYFCASSSTPAQEAWGTQYFGPGTRLLVL.

The gene calls are TRBV19 and TRBJ2-7; D could derive from TRBD1 or TRBD2 (5 bases each). Germline V gene lookup returns CDR1 LNHDA and CDR2 SQIVND (reference sequence). Trimming removed 1 base from V and 0 bases from J, with 10 bases in between. The CDR3 length is 15 residues. The chain's CDR3 is CASSIGGTLSYEQYF. In nucleotides, the CDR3 is TGTGCCAGTAGTATAGGAGGGACGCTCTCCTACGAGCAGTACTTC.

The chain is built from TRBV5-4 and TRBJ2-7, with 8 bases matching TRBD2. With V trimmed by 1 base and J by 2 bases, 5 bases remained unmatched. This CDR3 spans 15 amino acids. Germline CDR1 and CDR2: SGHNT and YYREEE (reference sequence). The CDR3 is CASSLSGRAAYEQYF. The CDR3 DNA reads TGTGCCAGCAGCTTGAGCGGGAGAGCTGCCTACGAGCAGTACTTC.

The chain combines TRBV7-3 with TRBJ2-1, with D possibly TRBD2 on 6 matching bases. CDR3 length: 13 amino acids. CDR1 is SGHTA and CDR2 is FQGTGA in the germline V gene. The V gene lost 5 bases and the J gene lost 6 bases, with 11 bases spanning the gap. This chain's CDR3 is CASSDSGGNEQFF. The CDR3 coding sequence is TGTGCCAGCAGCGACTCCGGGGGCAATGAGCAGTTCTTC.

The rearrangement joins TRBV4-1 to TRBJ2-5; 10 bases are a match to TRBD1. Unmatched junction bases numbered 3, after V lost 0 bases and J lost 2 bases. The CDR3 runs to 16 residues. Looked up from germline, CDR1 is MGHRA and CDR2 is YSYEKL. The DNA of the CDR3 is TGCGCCAGCAGCCAAGAAGGGACAGGGGTACAAGAGACCCAGTACTTC. Amino acids: CASSQEGTGVQETQYF.

This clone was detected only once. The V and J genes are TRBV5-4 and TRBJ1-1; D is unresolved. Germline lookup yields CDR1 SGHNT and CDR2 YYREEE (reference sequence). V lost 1 base, J lost 0 bases, and 7 bases lay in between. The CDR3 is 14 residues long. The CDR3 loop is CASSLQHMNTEAFF. The CDR3 nucleotides are TGTGCCAGCAGCTTGCAGCACATGAACACTGAAGCTTTCTTT.

This chain connects TRBV28 to TRBJ2-5, with D tentatively TRBD2 (8 bases). This CDR3 is 15 amino acids long. V shed 2 bases and J shed 11 bases, with 21 bases lying between them. Germline V gene data show CDR1 as MDHEN and CDR2 as SYDVKM. The CDR3 protein is CASSLRGQVEREQYF. The DNA for the CDR3 is TGTGCCAGCAGTTTAAGGGGGCAAGTTGAGCGGGAGCAGTACTTC.

V and J are TRBV6-5 and TRBJ1-5; tentatively, D is TRBD1 (5 bases). Germline loops: CDR1 MNHEY, CDR2 SVGAGI. This CDR3 spans 11 amino acids. V was trimmed by 5 bases and J by 8 bases, leaving 7 bases between them. This chain's CDR3 is CASSDSKPQHF. CDR3 coding DNA: TGTGCCAGCAGTGACAGTAAGCCCCAGCATTTT.

The chain uses TRBV7-9 and TRBJ2-7; 10 bases agree with TRBD2. Germline CDR1 SEHNR, CDR2 FQNEAQ (reference sequence). The CDR3 is 15 residues long. V was clipped by 5 bases and J by 4 bases; unmatched bases: 8. CDR3 protein: CASSPSGSPEYEQYF. The CDR3 coding sequence is TGTGCCAGCAGCCCTAGCGGGAGTCCCGAGTACGAGCAGTACTTC.

The chain couples TRBV9 to TRBJ2-1; D unclear. Trimming took 0 bases from V and 0 from J, leaving 13 bases between them. Germline V lookup: CDR1 SGDLS, CDR2 YYNGEE. The CDR3 spans 17 residues. The CDR3 region is CASSVDQRSSSYNEQFF. The CDR3 DNA reads TGTGCCAGCAGCGTAGATCAGCGTTCGAGCTCCTACAATGAGCAGTTCTTC.

V is TRBV10-3 and J is TRBJ1-1; possible D gene TRBD1, 5 bases. The CDR3 loop spans 15 amino acids. V shed 2 bases and J shed 0 bases, with 10 bases lying between them. Germline CDR1 ENHRY, CDR2 SYGVKD. The CDR3 sequence is CAISEQGGMNTEAFF. Here the CDR3 DNA reads TGTGCCATCAGTGAGCAGGGTGGGATGAACACTGAAGCTTTCTTT.

The chain uses TRBV11-1 and TRBJ2-2; 8 nucleotides agree with TRBD2. The length of the CDR3 is 14 residues. J lost 6 bases, V lost 4 bases, and 4 bases had no gene match. Germline V lookup: CDR1 SGHAT, CDR2 FQDESV (reference sequence). Written as DNA, the CDR3 is TGTGCCAGCAGCTCCTTAGCGGGACCCGGGGAGCTGTTTTTT. It specifies CASSSLAGPGELFF.

The genes are TRBV2 and TRBJ2-1; 7 bases match TRBD2. Germline assignment: CDR1 SNHLY and CDR2 FYNNEI. V trimming: 7 bases; J trimming: 3 bases; junction bases outside the gene matches: 3. The CDR3 is 13 residues long. The DNA for the CDR3 is TGTGCCAGCATCGGACTAGTCTACAATGAGCAGTTCTTC. Its protein is CASIGLVYNEQFF. The variable domain in full, with the rest retrieved from reference TRBV2 and TRBJ2-1, is EPEVTQTPSHQVTQMGQEVILRCVPISNHLYFYWYRQILGQKVEFLVSFYNNEISEKSEIFDDQFSVERPDGSNFTLKIRSTKLEDSAMYFCASIGLVYNEQFFGPGTRLTVL.

The chain recombines TRBV7-9 with TRBJ1-6; D perhaps matches TRBD1 (5 bases). Germline V lookup: CDR1 SEHNR, CDR2 FQNEAQ (reference sequence). V was cut by 5 bases and J by 0 bases, with 14 bases left in between. The CDR3 totals 17 residues. The CDR3, as DNA: TGTGCCAGCAGCCCTCGGGACTCGAGCTCCTATAATTCACCCCTCCACTTT. This codes for CASSPRDSSSYNSPLHF.

The chain links TRBV7-9 to TRBJ2-5; TRBD2 agrees at 11 bases. The CDR3 extends over 17 amino acids. Per the germline V gene, CDR1 is SEHNR and CDR2 is FQNEAQ (reference sequence). Trimming removed 5 bases from V and 4 bases from J; junction bases left unmatched: 12. The CDR3 DNA follows: TGTGCCAGCAGCGTATCCGCACTAGCGGGAGAGGCAGAGACCCAGTACTTC. Translated, it gives CASSVSALAGEAETQYF.

The V and J genes are TRBV7-2 and TRBJ2-1; D is unresolved. CDR1 SGHTA and CDR2 FQGNSA come from the germline V gene. The V gene lost 4 bases and the J gene lost 0 bases, with 19 bases spanning the gap. The CDR3 sequence is 18 residues long. The CDR3: CASSSWSGVADSYNEQFF. The CDR3 DNA sequence: TGTGCCAGCAGCTCCTGGAGTGGGGTCGCGGACTCCTACAATGAGCAGTTCTTC.

The CDR3 loop reads CASSLAQGSPGGEQFF. The CDR3, as DNA: TGCGCCAGCAGCTTGGCCCAAGGGTCACCCGGTGGTGAGCAGTTCTTC. The rearrangement uses TRBV5-1 and TRBJ2-1; D is unclear. Germline assignment: CDR1 SGHRS and CDR2 YFSETQ. CDR3 length: 16 amino acids. The ends were cut back, 0 bases at V and 9 bases at J, with 19 bases in the middle.

This chain connects TRBV7-7 to TRBJ2-1, with TRBD2 identical over 13 bases. The CDR3 contains 15 residues. Germline V lookup: CDR1 SSHAT, CDR2 FNYEAQ (reference sequence). With 10 bases clipped from V and 8 bases from J, the junction kept 11 bases outside the gene matches. The DNA for the CDR3 is TGTGCCACCTCAAAGGGGACTAGCGGGATCGATGAGCAGTTCTTC. Amino acid sequence: CATSKGTSGIDEQFF.

CDR3: CASSCSVNYEQYF. Written as DNA, the CDR3 is TGTGCCAGCAGTTGCTCGGTAAACTACGAGCAGTACTTC. The chain uses TRBV6-5 and TRBJ2-7; D gene unclear. This CDR3 has 13 amino acids. V lost 4 bases to trimming and J lost 3 bases, with 10 bases between them. Germline V gene sequence: CDR1 MNHEY, CDR2 SVGAGI.

The chain is built from TRBV25-1 and TRBJ2-7; D is unresolved. Germline V gene data show CDR1 as MGHDK and CDR2 as SYGVNS. CDR3 length: 11 amino acids. V shed 5 bases and J shed 4 bases, with 6 bases lying between them. CDR3 loop: CASSKVYEQYF. The CDR3 DNA reads as TGTGCCAGCAGTAAAGTGTACGAGCAGTACTTC.